The present entry profiles one T cell receptor beta chain with its context. As yet, its antigen is unknown. These data originate in a study of blood T cells in healthy people across ages. Study-wide findings and caveats: Researchers deemed the diversity estimates from one million T cells underestimates.

The CDR3 has 14 residues. Trimming removed 4 bases from V and 5 bases from J, with 14 bases in between. For the second PCR, which ran for 7 to 11 cycles, a sample-barcoded 5' primer and a J-beta primer mix were used. TCRdb ran MiXCR on the 5' RACE reads and lists one entry per CDR3 protein. The sample lists roughly 1,500,000 distinct CDR3 sequences, approximately 42% occurring once. The source is a woman between 18 and 29 years old in good health. Sequences were obtained from blood. The chain recombines TRBV12-3 or TRBV12-4 with TRBJ2-5, with a possible D match to TRBD2 (6 bases). In nucleotides, the CDR3 is TGTGCCAGCAGTTCCAGGCGGGCGGGGGAGACCCAGTACTTC. Protein sequence: CASSSRRAGETQYF.